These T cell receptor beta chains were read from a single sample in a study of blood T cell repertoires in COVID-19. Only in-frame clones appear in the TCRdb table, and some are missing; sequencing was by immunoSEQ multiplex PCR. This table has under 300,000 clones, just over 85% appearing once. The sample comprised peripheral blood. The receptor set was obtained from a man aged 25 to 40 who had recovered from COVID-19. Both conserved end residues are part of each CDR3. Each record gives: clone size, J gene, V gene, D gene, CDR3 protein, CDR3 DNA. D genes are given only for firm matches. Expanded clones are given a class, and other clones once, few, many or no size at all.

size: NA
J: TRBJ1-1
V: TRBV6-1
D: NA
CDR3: CASSEWGGFSEAFF
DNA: TGTGCCAGCAGTGAATGGGGAGGGTTTTCTGAAGCTTTCTTT

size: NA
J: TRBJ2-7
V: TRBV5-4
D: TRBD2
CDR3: CASSLAMSGGVRAQYF
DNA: TGTGCCAGCAGCTTGGCCATGAGCGGGGGGGTACGTGCGCAGTACTTC

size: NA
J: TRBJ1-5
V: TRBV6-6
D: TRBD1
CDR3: CASSPTGTGNQPQHF
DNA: TGTGCCAGCAGTCCTACCGGGACAGGGAATCAGCCCCAGCATTTT

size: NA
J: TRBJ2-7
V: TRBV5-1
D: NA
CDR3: CASSSDGRVYEQYF
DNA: TGCGCCAGCAGCTCGGACGGCAGGGTCTACGAGCAGTACTTC

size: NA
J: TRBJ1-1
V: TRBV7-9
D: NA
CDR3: CASSWPSGRGTDYTEAFF
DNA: TGTGCCAGCAGCTGGCCCAGCGGTCGCGGTACAGATTACACTGAAGCTTTCTTT

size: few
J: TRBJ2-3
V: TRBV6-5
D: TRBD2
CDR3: CASSYGTSDRTDTQYF
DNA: TGTGCCAGCAGTTACGGAACTAGCGACCGCACAGATACGCAGTATTTT

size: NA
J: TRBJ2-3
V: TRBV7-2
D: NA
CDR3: CASSLRVGDTDTQYF
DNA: TGTGCCAGCAGCTTACGGGTTGGAGACACAGATACGCAGTATTTT

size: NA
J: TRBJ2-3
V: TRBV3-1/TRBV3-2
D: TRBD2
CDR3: CASSQDILAGGVSTDTQYF
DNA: TGTGCCAGCAGCCAAGATATACTAGCGGGGGGGGTTAGCACAGATACGCAGTATTTT

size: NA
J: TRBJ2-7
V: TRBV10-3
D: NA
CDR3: CAIKVDGSYEQYF
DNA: TGTGCCATCAAGGTAGACGGGTCCTACGAGCAGTACTTC

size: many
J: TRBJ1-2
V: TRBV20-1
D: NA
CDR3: CSARWVGGYTF
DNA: TGCAGTGCTAGATGGGTCGGGGGCTACACCTTC

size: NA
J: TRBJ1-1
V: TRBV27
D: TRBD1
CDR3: CASRWTGEVTEAFF
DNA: TGTGCCAGCAGGTGGACAGGGGAGGTGACTGAAGCTTTCTTT

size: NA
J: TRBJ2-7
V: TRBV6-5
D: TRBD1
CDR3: CASSYRDRGQGQYF
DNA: TGTGCCAGCAGTTACAGGGACAGGGGGCAAGGGCAGTACTTC

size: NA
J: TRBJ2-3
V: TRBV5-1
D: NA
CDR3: CASSLDSVVTDTQYF
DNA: TGCGCCAGCAGCTTGGACTCGGTAGTCACAGATACGCAGTATTTT

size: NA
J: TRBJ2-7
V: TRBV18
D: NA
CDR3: CASSPPTGTYEQYF
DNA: TGTGCCAGCTCACCACCAACAGGAACCTACGAGCAGTACTTC

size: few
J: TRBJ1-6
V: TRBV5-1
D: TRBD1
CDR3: CASSQGQGDSPLHF
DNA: TGCGCCAGCAGCCAGGGACAGGGTGATTCACCCCTCCACTTT

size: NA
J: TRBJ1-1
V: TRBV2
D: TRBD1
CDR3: CASSIGQGAGEAFF
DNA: TGTGCCAGCAGTATAGGACAGGGGGCGGGTGAAGCTTTCTTT

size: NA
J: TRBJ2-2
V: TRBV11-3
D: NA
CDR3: CASSLVRDTGELFF
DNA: TGTGCCAGCAGCTTAGTTCGGGACACCGGGGAGCTGTTTTTT

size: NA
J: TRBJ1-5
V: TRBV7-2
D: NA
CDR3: CASSPGNQPQHF
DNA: TGTGCCAGCAGCCCCGGCAATCAGCCCCAGCATTTT

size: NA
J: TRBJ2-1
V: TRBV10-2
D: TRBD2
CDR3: CASHYGLARRDEQFF
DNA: TGCGCCAGTCACTATGGACTAGCGCGGAGGGATGAGCAGTTCTTC

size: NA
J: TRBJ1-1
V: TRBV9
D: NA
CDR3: CASSVGGLTEAFF
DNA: TGTGCCAGCAGCGTAGGGGGGCTGACTGAAGCTTTCTTT

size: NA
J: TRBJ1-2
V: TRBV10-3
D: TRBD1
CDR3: CAIRQGEGYGYTF
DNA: TGTGCCATCCGACAGGGTGAGGGCTATGGCTACACCTTC

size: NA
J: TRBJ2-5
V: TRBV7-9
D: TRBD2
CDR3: CASSPSRGGWKTQYF
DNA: TGTGCCAGCAGCCCTTCCCGGGGGGGTTGGAAGACCCAGTACTTC

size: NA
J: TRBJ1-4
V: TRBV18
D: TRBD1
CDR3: CASSPNRDSEKLFF
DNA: TGTGCCAGCTCACCGAATCGGGACAGTGAAAAACTGTTTTTT

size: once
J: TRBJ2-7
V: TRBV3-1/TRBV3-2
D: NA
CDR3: CASSQDTTGHGYEQYF
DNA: TGTGCCAGCAGCCAAGACACCACAGGGCACGGCTACGAGCAGTACTTC

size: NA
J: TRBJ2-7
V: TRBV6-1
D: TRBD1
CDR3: CASSYRGEQYF
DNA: TGTGCCAGCAGTTACAGGGGAGAGCAGTACTTC

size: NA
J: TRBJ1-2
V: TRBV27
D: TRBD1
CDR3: CASSLFGDSGYGYTF
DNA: TGTGCCAGCAGTTTATTTGGGGACAGTGGATATGGCTACACCTTC

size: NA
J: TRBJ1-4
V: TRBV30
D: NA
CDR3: CAWSPGLREKLFF
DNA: TGTGCCTGGAGTCCAGGGTTACGGGAAAAACTGTTTTTT

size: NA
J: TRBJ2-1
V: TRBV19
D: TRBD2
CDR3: CASSILSPSGGPYNEQFF
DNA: TGTGCCAGTAGTATACTTTCCCCTAGCGGGGGCCCCTACAATGAGCAGTTCTTC

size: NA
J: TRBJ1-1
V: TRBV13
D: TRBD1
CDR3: CASSSGTGRFLGEAFF
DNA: TGTGCCAGCAGCTCCGGGACAGGAAGGTTTCTAGGGGAAGCTTTCTTT

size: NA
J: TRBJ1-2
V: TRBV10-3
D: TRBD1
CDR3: CAISQGAYGYTF
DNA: TGTGCCATCAGTCAGGGGGCATATGGCTACACCTTC

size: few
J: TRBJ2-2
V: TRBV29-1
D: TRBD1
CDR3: CSSSPGQGEPGELFF
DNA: TGCAGCTCCTCCCCTGGACAGGGTGAGCCCGGGGAGCTGTTTTTT

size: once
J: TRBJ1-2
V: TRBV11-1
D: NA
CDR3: CASSQHQWGGYTF
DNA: TGTGCCAGCAGCCAGCACCAATGGGGCGGCTACACCTTC

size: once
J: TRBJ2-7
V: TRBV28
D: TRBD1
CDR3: CASSEPGQGADEQYF
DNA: TGTGCCAGCAGTGAACCGGGACAGGGGGCGGACGAGCAGTACTTC

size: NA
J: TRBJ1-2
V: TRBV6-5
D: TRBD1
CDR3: CASSIGRGNYGYTF
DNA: TGTGCCAGCAGTATAGGCAGGGGGAACTATGGCTACACCTTC

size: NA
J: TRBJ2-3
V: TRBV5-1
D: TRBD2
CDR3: CASSLSTSGGATDTQYF
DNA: TGCGCCAGCAGCTTGAGTACTAGCGGGGGGGCCACAGATACGCAGTATTTT

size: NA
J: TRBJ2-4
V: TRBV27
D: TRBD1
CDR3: CASSPATTGIGQYF
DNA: TGTGCCAGCAGTCCGGCGACGACAGGGATCGGTCAGTACTTC

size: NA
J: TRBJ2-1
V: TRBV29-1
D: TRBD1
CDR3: CSGGDRGHEQFF
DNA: TGCAGCGGGGGGGACAGGGGACATGAGCAGTTCTTC

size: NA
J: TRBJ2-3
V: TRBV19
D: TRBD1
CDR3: CASSTWTGTQYF
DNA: TGTGCCAGTAGTACCTGGACAGGGACGCAGTATTTT

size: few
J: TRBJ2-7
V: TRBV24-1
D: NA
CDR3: CATSRDNYEQYF
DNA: TGTGCCACCAGTCGAGACAACTACGAGCAGTACTTC

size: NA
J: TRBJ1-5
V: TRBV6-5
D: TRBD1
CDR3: CASRSPGGFQPQHF
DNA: TGTGCCAGCAGAAGCCCAGGGGGCTTTCAGCCCCAGCATTTT

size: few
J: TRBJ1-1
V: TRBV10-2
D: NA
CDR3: CASSESVGEVATEAFF
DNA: TGCGCCAGCAGTGAGTCGGTAGGGGAGGTTGCCACTGAAGCTTTCTTT

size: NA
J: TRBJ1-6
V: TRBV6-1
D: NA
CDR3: CASSEENRLPLHF
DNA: TGTGCCAGCAGTGAAGAGAACAGGTTACCCCTCCACTTT

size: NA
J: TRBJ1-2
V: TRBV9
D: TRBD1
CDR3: CASSRSPTGEHYGYTF
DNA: TGTGCCAGCAGCCGCTCCCCAACAGGGGAACACTATGGCTACACCTTC

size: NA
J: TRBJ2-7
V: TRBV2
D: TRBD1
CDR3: CASSRDRALLGYEQYF
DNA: TGTGCCAGCAGTAGGGACAGGGCACTTCTGGGCTACGAGCAGTACTTC

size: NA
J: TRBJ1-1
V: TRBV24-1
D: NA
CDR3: CATKDRLEAFF
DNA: TGTGCCACCAAGGACAGACTTGAAGCTTTCTTT

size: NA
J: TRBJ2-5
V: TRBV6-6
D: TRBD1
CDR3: CASSRDSIKETQYF
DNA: TGTGCCAGCAGCAGGGACAGTATAAAAGAGACCCAGTACTTC

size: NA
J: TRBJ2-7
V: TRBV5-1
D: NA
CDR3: CASSSGNLLYEQYF
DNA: TGCGCCAGCAGTTCCGGGAACCTGCTTTACGAGCAGTACTTC

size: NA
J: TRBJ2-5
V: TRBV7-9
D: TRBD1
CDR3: CASSVGQIQETQYF
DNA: TGTGCCAGCAGCGTGGGACAGATTCAAGAGACCCAGTACTTC

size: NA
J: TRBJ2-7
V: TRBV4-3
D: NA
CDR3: CASSQDAGYEQYF
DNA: TGCGCCAGCAGCCAAGACGCAGGGTACGAGCAGTACTTC

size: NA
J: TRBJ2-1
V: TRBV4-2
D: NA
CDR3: CASSQGTWPEQFF
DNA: TGTGCCAGCAGCCAGGGGACTTGGCCAGAGCAGTTCTTC

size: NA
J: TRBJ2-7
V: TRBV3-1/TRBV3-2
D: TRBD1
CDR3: CASSRQGSYEQYF
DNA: TGTGCCAGCAGCCGACAGGGCTCCTACGAGCAGTACTTC